This TCR beta chain was obtained from a study of CD8 T cells in acute hepatitis C reinfection. Germline lookup yields CDR1 SGHDT and CDR2 YYEEEE. This CDR3 spans 18 amino acids. The V segment lost 0 bases and the J segment 8 bases; nucleotides outside the gene matches: 14. Data came from immunoSEQ multiplex PCR; TCRdb stores just in-frame clones and leaves some out. Of about 38,000 clones detected, about 86% appear once; the ten largest clones hold 0.4% to 0.5%. This sample's time point: naive CD8 control sorted from an acute-time-point sample. This chain links TRBV5-6 with TRBJ2-1; 10 positions agree with TRBD1. This TCR was sampled from a man younger than 45 with chronic hepatitis C. Sequencing input: naive CD8+ T cells from PBMCs. This CDR3 is CASSLETAGTGEYYEQFF. Here the CDR3 DNA reads TGTGCCAGCAGCTTGGAGACCGCCGGGACAGGGGAGTATTATGAGCAGTTCTTC. The variable domain in full, with the rest retrieved from reference TRBV5-6 and TRBJ2-1, is DAGVTQSPTHLIKTRGQQVTLRCSPKSGHDTVSWYQQALGQGPQFIFQYYEEEERQRGNFPDRFSGHQFPNYSSELNVNALLLGDSALYLCASSLETAGTGEYYEQFFGPGTRLTVL.